The 4 T cell receptor beta chains listed next were all sequenced from one sample in a study of blood T cell repertoires in COVID-19. The assay was immunoSEQ multiplex PCR, and TCRdb's table has in-frame clones only and misses some. The table has about 110,000 clones, more than 70% seen once. Sequencing was carried out using peripheral blood. The receptor source for this set is a man in his forties with active or convalescent COVID-19.

The V and J genes are TRBV19 and TRBJ1-6, with TRBD1 matching over 8 bases. V lost 3 bases, J lost 10 bases, and 2 bases stayed unmatched. Germline loops: CDR1 LNHDA, CDR2 SQIVND (reference sequence). The CDR3 spans 13 residues. The CDR3 DNA follows: TGTGCCAGTAGTATTTACAGGGGGTCACCCCTCCACTTT. This translates into CASSIYRGSPLHF. Full variable domain (outside the CDR3, taken from reference TRBV19 and TRBJ1-6): DGGITQSPKYLFRKEGQNVTLSCEQNLNHDAMYWYRQDPGQGLRLIYYSQIVNDFQKGDIAEGYSVSREKKESFPLTVTSAQKNPTAFYLCASSIYRGSPLHFGNGTRLTVT.

The gene calls are TRBV11-3 and TRBJ2-7, with 7 bases fitting TRBD2. This CDR3 is 15 amino acids long. The trim removed 5 bases at V and 5 bases at J, leaving 12 bases unmatched. Looked up from germline, CDR1 is SGHNT and CDR2 is YENEEA. The CDR3 DNA reads as TGTGCCAGCAGCCTAGGCACGGGGGGAGTCAACGAGCAGTACTTC. Protein: CASSLGTGGVNEQYF.

The V call is TRBV28, the J call TRBJ2-7, with 7 nucleotides matching TRBD1. Germline CDR1 MDHEN, CDR2 SYDVKM. Losses at the gene ends were 8 bases for V and 4 bases for J; bases not matched to a gene: 11. This CDR3 region has 14 residues. CDR3 region: CASGLPGQNYEQYF. As DNA, the CDR3 is TGTGCCAGCGGCCTGCCGGGACAGAATTACGAGCAGTACTTC.

The chain joins TRBV14 to TRBJ1-2; 8 bases are a match to TRBD1. The CDR3 is 13 amino acids. The V gene end was trimmed by 1 base and the J gene end by 10 bases; junction bases not matched to a gene: 5. CDR1 and CDR2 (germline): SGHDN, FVKESK. As DNA, the CDR3 is TGTGCCAGCAGCCAAGGGAACAGGGGGAACTACACCTTC. Its translation is CASSQGNRGNYTF.